These 30 T cell receptor beta chains share one sample of origin, sequenced in a study of shared clonotypes between healthy human individuals. Some clones are missing from TCRdb's copy, which holds only in-frame ones; the method was immunoSEQ multiplex PCR. The data hold hundreds of thousands of clones, with 70% to 80% observed a single time. The specimen was PBMCs. The receptors shown here come from a middle-aged woman in good health. Some clones in this sample may be carry-over from other donors' samples.

The rearrangement joins TRBV20-1 to TRBJ2-7, with 7 bases fitting TRBD2. The junction had 6 bases not matched to a gene; V was cut back by 6 bases and J by 7 bases. CDR1 is DFQATT, CDR2 SNEGSKA, per germline (reference sequence). This CDR3 region has 11 residues. In DNA, the CDR3 is TGCAGTGCCTGGGCGGGAGTAGAGCAGTACTTC. This encodes CSAWAGVEQYF.

This clone appeared once. V and J are TRBV30 and TRBJ2-5; no definite D call. The J call may be mistaken, given a closer DNA end match to TRBJ2-7. The CDR3 is made up of 13 amino acids. Germline-derived CDR1 and CDR2 are GTSNPN and SVGIG (reference sequence). The CDR3 region has the DNA TGTGCTTTGGACCCCGGGCAATCCTACGAGCAGTACTTC. Translation: CALDPGQSYEQYF.

CDR3 in amino acids: CASSLASSTDTQYF. The CDR3 DNA follows: TGCGCCAGCAGCCTAGCGTCTAGCACAGATACGCAGTATTTT. The chain combines TRBV5-1 with TRBJ2-3; D possibly corresponds to TRBD2 (6 bases). The CDR3 consists of 14 residues. Per germline, CDR1 SGHRS and CDR2 YFSETQ. V was shortened by 4 bases and J by 0 bases, with 9 bases between the two germline ends.

The chain combines TRBV29-1 with TRBJ2-1, with D possibly TRBD2 on 5 matching bases. CDR1 and CDR2 from the germline V gene are SQVTM and ANQGSEA. The CDR3 has 16 residues. V dropped 4 bases and J dropped 4 bases, with 20 bases sitting between them. CDR3: CSVAVIGGSTYNEQFF. The CDR3 nucleotides read TGCAGCGTTGCTGTGATCGGAGGATCTACTTACAATGAGCAGTTCTTC.

This clone was seen only a few times. The V gene is TRBV19, the J gene TRBJ1-5, with a possible D match to TRBD1 (5 bases). Germline V lookup: CDR1 LNHDA, CDR2 SQIVND (reference sequence). The V and J ends lost 5 bases and 10 bases respectively, with 12 bases between them. The CDR3 contains 12 residues. In DNA, the CDR3 is TGTGCCAGTAGTCCAGGGACTGCCCCCCAGCATTTT. This sequence encodes CASSPGTAPQHF.

The chain employs TRBV5-1 and TRBJ2-2; unclear D gene. The CDR3 is 12 residues long. In germline, CDR1 is SGHRS, CDR2 YFSETQ. Trimming took 4 bases from V and 6 from J, leaving 7 bases between them. This CDR3 reads CASSLGPGELFF. CDR3 nucleotide sequence: TGCGCCAGCAGCCTCGGACCCGGGGAGCTGTTTTTT. Combining the CDR3 with reference TRBV5-1 and TRBJ2-2 gives the whole variable domain KAGVTQTPRYLIKTRGQQVTLSCSPISGHRSVSWYQQTPGQGLQFLFEYFSETQRNKGNFPGRFSGRQFSNSRSEMNVSTLELGDSALYLCASSLGPGELFFGEGSRLTVL.

This clone was observed a few times. Other DNA sequences in this sample translate to the same CDR3. This chain joins TRBV4-3 and TRBJ2-2; D not resolved. The CDR3 length is 13 residues. CDR1 and CDR2 (germline): LGHNA, YSLEER. V lost 3 bases and J 2 bases, leaving 4 bases between the germline ends. The CDR3 DNA sequence: TGCGCCAGCAGCCAGCGCAACACCGGGGAGCTGTTTTTT. It encodes CASSQRNTGELFF.

The rearrangement joins TRBV9 to TRBJ2-1; D is perhaps TRBD2 (5 bases). Germline CDR1 is SGDLS and CDR2 is YYNGEE. With 0 bases removed from V and 10 bases from J, the gap between germline ends came to 11 bases. There are 13 residues in the CDR3. CDR3 bases: TGTGCCAGCAGCGTAGTGTTTGGCGGGGAGCAGTTCTTC. Translated, it gives CASSVVFGGEQFF.

The V call is TRBV10-3, the J call TRBJ2-3; the match to TRBD2 covers 12 bases. The CDR3 runs to 16 residues. Per germline, CDR1 ENHRY and CDR2 SYGVKD. J gave up 4 bases and V 2 bases, and 4 bases lay outside the gene matches. The CDR3 DNA reads TGTGCCATCAGTGAGCCCCGACTAGCGGGGGCAGATACGCAGTATTTT. Translation: CAISEPRLAGADTQYF.

The V gene is TRBV30, the J gene TRBJ2-3, with D possibly being TRBD2 (6 bases). Germline CDR1 and CDR2: GTSNPN and SVGIG (reference sequence). V gave up 5 bases and J gave up 8 bases, with 20 bases separating them. This CDR3 is 14 amino acids long. This chain's CDR3 is CAWGQGGFGSTQYF. In nucleotides, the CDR3 is TGTGCCTGGGGTCAGGGTGGGTTCGGGAGTACGCAGTATTTT.

The chain has TRBV6-5 and TRBJ1-1; the D gene is possibly TRBD1 (6 bases). The V end lost 4 bases, the J end lost 5 bases, and 20 bases lay between the germline ends. Germline CDR1 is MNHEY and CDR2 is SVGAGI. The CDR3 contains 16 residues. Written as DNA, the CDR3 is TGTGCCAGCAGTTCTCAAGCGGGGGCCCTGAGTACTGAAGCTTTCTTT. This gives the protein CASSSQAGALSTEAFF.

The V call is TRBV18, the J call TRBJ2-1, with no clear D. Trimming removed 2 bases at V and 7 bases at J, with 3 bases between. The CDR3 runs to 11 residues. Germline-derived CDR1 and CDR2 are KGHSH and LQKENI. The CDR3 bases are TGTGCCAGCTCACCAATTAATGAGCAGTTCTTC. Translating it yields CASSPINEQFF.

Here the CDR3 reads CASSITGGFDTQYF. CDR3 in DNA: TGTGCCAGCAGCATTACAGGGGGGTTTGATACGCAGTATTTT. The chain couples TRBV7-8 to TRBJ2-3; 8 bases line up with TRBD1. CDR1 and CDR2 from the germline V gene are SGHVS and FQNEAQ. The CDR3 spans 14 residues. Losses at the gene ends were 5 bases for V and 6 bases for J; bases not matched to a gene: 7.

The chain joins TRBV14 to TRBJ2-7; 9 nucleotides agree with TRBD2. Germline trimming cut 1 base from V and 5 bases from J; bases unmatched to any gene: 3. Germline V CDR1 and CDR2: SGHDN, FVKESK. The CDR3 sequence is 14 residues long. The DNA for the CDR3 is TGTGCCAGCAGCCAAGTGGCGGGAGGGCACGAGCAGTACTTC. Amino acid sequence: CASSQVAGGHEQYF.

V gene TRBV30 combines with J gene TRBJ1-1; D not resolved. CDR1 is GTSNPN, CDR2 SVGIG, per germline (reference sequence). The CDR3 totals 13 residues. The ends were cut back, 0 bases at V and 11 bases at J, with 16 bases in the middle. The chain's CDR3 is CAWSVNLDVGAFF. In nucleotides, the CDR3 is TGTGCCTGGAGTGTAAACCTAGATGTTGGGGCTTTCTTT.

V is TRBV4-2 and J is TRBJ1-5; possible D gene TRBD1, 6 bases. V was trimmed by 10 bases and J by 2 bases, leaving 15 bases between them. The germline V gene has CDR1 LGHNA and CDR2 YNFKEQ. The CDR3 sequence is 14 residues long. CDR3 sequence (DNA): TGTGCCACAGAACCAGGGGTTTGCAATCAGCCCCAGCATTTT. It translates to CATEPGVCNQPQHF.

The CDR3 is CAISVGEGEEQYF. The CDR3 DNA follows: TGTGCCATCAGTGTAGGAGAGGGGGAAGAGCAGTACTTC. V gene TRBV10-3 combines with J gene TRBJ2-5, with D perhaps TRBD1 (6 bases). The CDR3 covers 13 residues. Between the trimmed V and J ends, which lost 4 bases and 11 bases, there was a span of 17 bases. Germline CDR1 is ENHRY and CDR2 is SYGVKD.

This rearrangement joins TRBV7-3 to TRBJ2-7; the D call may be TRBD1 or TRBD2 (5 bases each). Germline CDR1 and CDR2: SGHTA and FQGTGA. There are 13 residues in the CDR3. V was trimmed by 5 bases and J by 7 bases, leaving 15 bases between them. As DNA, the CDR3 is TGTGCCAGCAGCATGGGGGTCCTGAGGGAGCAGTACTTC. Its protein is CASSMGVLREQYF.

This chain links TRBV18 with TRBJ2-7, with 10 bases matching TRBD2. The J segment lost 6 bases and the V segment lost 0 bases, leaving 8 bases of the junction unmatched. Germline V gene sequence: CDR1 KGHSH, CDR2 LQKENI. There are 16 residues in the CDR3. CDR3 sequence: CASSPPSGRAGPEQYF. The CDR3 DNA follows: TGTGCCAGCTCACCACCGAGCGGGAGGGCCGGCCCCGAGCAGTACTTC.

This sequence joins TRBV15 and TRBJ1-1, with D maybe TRBD1 (6 bases). Germline CDR1 reads LNHNV; CDR2 reads YYDKDF (reference sequence). The V gene lost 0 bases and the J gene lost 4 bases, with 9 bases spanning the gap. CDR3 length equals 14 residues. DNA of the CDR3: TGTGCCACCAGCAGAGACAGGGGAATCACTGAAGCTTTCTTT. This encodes CATSRDRGITEAFF. Full variable domain (remainder filled in from reference TRBV15 and TRBJ1-1): DAMVIQNPRYQVTQFGKPVTLSCSQTLNHNVMYWYQQKSSQAPKLLFHYYDKDFNNEADTPDNFQSRRPNTSFCFLDIRSPGLGDTAMYLCATSRDRGITEAFFGQGTRLTVV.

The chain has TRBV11-3 and TRBJ2-7, with 10 bases aligning to TRBD2. Germline-derived CDR1 and CDR2 are SGHNT and YENEEA. There are 14 residues in the CDR3. The trim removed 5 bases at V and 0 bases at J, leaving 1 base unmatched. The CDR3 DNA sequence: TGTGCCAGCAGCCCTAGCGGGAGCTCCTACGAGCAGTACTTC. Translated, it gives CASSPSGSSYEQYF.

The gene calls are TRBV4-1 and TRBJ1-1; no clear D. Trimming cost V 3 bases and J 1 base, with 12 bases left between them. The CDR3 totals 15 residues. Germline CDR1 and CDR2: MGHRA and YSYEKL. CDR3 sequence (DNA): TGCGCCAGCAGCCAGGGAACTAGAAGGAACACTGAAGCTTTCTTT. Translated, it gives CASSQGTRRNTEAFF.

The rearrangement links TRBV28 to TRBJ2-7, with a possible D match to TRBD2 (5 bases). The ends were cut back, 6 bases at V and 6 bases at J, with 15 bases in the middle. The CDR3 has 13 residues. CDR1 MDHEN and CDR2 SYDVKM come from the germline V gene. DNA of the CDR3: TGTGCCAGCAGAGTGCCTAGCTACTGCGAGCAGTACTTC. Translated: CASRVPSYCEQYF. Drawing the rest from reference TRBV28 and TRBJ2-7, the complete variable domain is DVKVTQSSRYLVKRTGEKVFLECVQDMDHENMFWYRQDPGLGLRLIYFSYDVKMKEKGDIPEGYSVSREKKERFSLILESASTNQTSMYLCASRVPSYCEQYFGPGTRLTVT.

V gene TRBV29-1 combines with J gene TRBJ2-1; D perhaps matches TRBD2 (5 bases). The V and J ends lost 4 bases and 8 bases respectively, with 12 bases between them. The CDR3 is 12 amino acids. Germline V gene sequence: CDR1 SQVTM, CDR2 ANQGSEA. CDR3 coding DNA: TGCAGCGTTGGGCGAGGGAGCGATGAGCAGTTCTTC. It encodes CSVGRGSDEQFF.

This clone was detected only once. This chain joins TRBV5-4 and TRBJ2-7; D may be TRBD1 (7 bases). The CDR3 has 14 residues. Germline V gives CDR1 SGHNT, CDR2 YYREEE (reference sequence). The V end lost 6 bases, the J end lost 4 bases, and 17 bases lay between the germline ends. The CDR3 sequence is CASNNQGGIYEQYF. CDR3 DNA sequence: TGTGCCAGCAACAACCAGGGGGGCATTTACGAGCAGTACTTC.

Concerning this clone: Just one base apart from a much larger clone, this may be a read error. This chain joins TRBV6-1 and TRBJ2-2; tentative D call: TRBD1 (5 bases). The CDR3 has 13 amino acids. The ends were cut back, 6 bases at V and 1 base at J, with 6 bases in the middle. Germline CDR1 reads MNHNS; CDR2 reads SASEGT. The chain's CDR3 is CASSGQNTGELFF. CDR3 coding DNA: TGTGCCAGCAGCGGACAGAACACCGGGGAGCTGTTTTTT.

The V call is TRBV10-3, the J call TRBJ1-2; TRBD1 agrees at 8 bases. Germline lookup yields CDR1 ENHRY and CDR2 SYGVKD. The CDR3 extends over 14 amino acids. Trimming removed 8 bases from V and 4 bases from J; junction bases left unmatched: 9. The CDR3 bases are TGTGCCATCCAGCAGGGGGCAGGCAGCTATGGCTACACCTTC. Translation gives CAIQQGAGSYGYTF.

With regard to this clone: The same CDR3 is also encoded by other DNA sequences in this sample. The chain carries TRBV4-1 and TRBJ2-5, with 11 positions matching TRBD2. The ends lost 1 base at V and 5 bases at J; junction bases unmatched: 6. Germline CDR1 is MGHRA and CDR2 is YSYEKL. The CDR3 length is 16 residues. The CDR3 DNA follows: TGCGCCAGCAGCCAAGTTTCACTAGCGGGAGTGGAGACCCAGTACTTC. This sequence encodes CASSQVSLAGVETQYF.

The chain combines TRBV4-1 with TRBJ2-3; perhaps TRBD2 as D (6 bases). Trimming left V 4 bases short and J 2 bases short, with 13 bases between. The CDR3 covers 15 residues. Germline loops: CDR1 MGHRA, CDR2 YSYEKL. The CDR3 protein is CASSRAGTITDTQYF. Here the CDR3 DNA reads TGCGCCAGCAGCCGGGCGGGGACCATCACAGATACGCAGTATTTT.

This clone was counted a single time. V is TRBV19 and J is TRBJ2-7, with TRBD2 matching over 8 bases. Germline V gene sequence: CDR1 LNHDA, CDR2 SQIVND (reference sequence). Unmatched junction bases numbered 10, after V lost 10 bases and J lost 2 bases. CDR3 length: 14 amino acids. Written as DNA, the CDR3 is TGTGCCACCTCACCAGCGGGAGAGGCCTACGAGCAGTACTTC. It codes for CATSPAGEAYEQYF.